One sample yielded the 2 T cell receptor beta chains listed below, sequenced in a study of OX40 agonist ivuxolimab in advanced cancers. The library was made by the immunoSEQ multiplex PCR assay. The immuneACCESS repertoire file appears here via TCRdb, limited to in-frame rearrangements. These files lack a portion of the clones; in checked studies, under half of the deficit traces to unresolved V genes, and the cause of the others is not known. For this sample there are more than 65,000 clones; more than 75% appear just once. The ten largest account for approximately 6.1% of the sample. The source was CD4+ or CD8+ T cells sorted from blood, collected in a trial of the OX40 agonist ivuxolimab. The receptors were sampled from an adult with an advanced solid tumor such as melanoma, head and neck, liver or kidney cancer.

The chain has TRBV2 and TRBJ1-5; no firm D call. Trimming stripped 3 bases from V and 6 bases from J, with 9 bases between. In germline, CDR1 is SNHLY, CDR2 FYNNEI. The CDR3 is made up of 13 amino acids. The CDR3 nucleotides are TGTGCCAGCAGTGACGAAGGGATTCAGCCCCAGCATTTT. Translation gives CASSDEGIQPQHF.

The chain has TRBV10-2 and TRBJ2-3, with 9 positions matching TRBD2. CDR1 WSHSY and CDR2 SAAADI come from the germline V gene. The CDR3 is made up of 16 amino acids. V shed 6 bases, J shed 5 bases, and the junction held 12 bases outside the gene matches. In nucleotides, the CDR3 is TGCGCCAGCAGCCGCTTAGTAGCGGGAGCGGGAGATACGCAGTATTTT. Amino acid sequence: CASSRLVAGAGDTQYF.